This TCR beta chain was found in a study of metastatic and nonmetastatic thyroid tumors (dated by TCRdb to 2020 to 2021). Notes on the research overall: For patients with malignant and with benign thyroid disease, the researchers compared repertoires between peripheral blood samples and tumor or nodule tissue samples.

V gives up 2 bases and J gives up 7 bases, and the segment between their germline ends measures 15 bases. CDR1 and CDR2 were assigned from the germline V gene (reference sequence) as LGHDT and YNNKEL. The CDR3, cysteine through phenylalanine, is 15 amino acids long. The read is trimmed to its CDR3 DNA, 45 bases read in frame from base 1. Many counts were recorded for this clone. Its antigen is currently not known. Within one base of it there is no much larger clone, and no base qualities were kept. Overall study outcomes, separate from this receptor: In both blood and tumor samples, malignant tumors were reported to have significantly higher TCR beta diversity than benign nodules.

Receptor amplification or capture employed PCR. Sequencing used an Illumina HiSeq 4000. High-throughput sequencing was used to profile the TCR beta-chain CDR3 region of each patient. On the authors' methods: The researchers built a classifier to tell apart papillary thyroid cancer patients with distant metastasis, based on CDR3 differences among clinicopathological groups. Repertoire diversity was assessed with the Shannon index, and tumor-blood repertoire similarity with the Morisita-Horn index. TCRdb ran its own pipeline on the public reads, namely fastp trimming at Q25 and MiXCR clone calling, and kept in-frame beta chains. These V and J calls originate from TCRdb's pipeline instead of the authors' own analysis. The sample contains tens of thousands of clones, over 15% of them found a single time. The ten top clones hold around 3% of the sample. No patient had received any treatment before thyroid surgery. Using T-cell receptor beta sequencing, the study looked back at clinical samples from patients collected from about 2011 to 2018.

The sequence was collected from a female donor with papillary thyroid cancer or a benign thyroid nodule (not recorded which). Some clones in this sample may be carry-over from other donors' samples. The rearranged chain carries TRBV3-1 and TRBJ2-1; a weak D assignment points to TRBD2 (5 bases agree). The material sequenced was blood. The CDR3 region: CASSQKAAWLNEQFF. The nucleotide sequence is given as TGTGCCAGCAGCCAAAAAGCGGCCTGGTTGAATGAGCAGTTCTTC.